This T cell receptor (beta chain) was retrieved from a study of T cells in Graves' hyperthyroidism and ophthalmopathy. Study as a whole: Prior to any treatment, at the point of initial diagnosis, peripheral blood was collected.

The authors obtained PBMCs from 7.5 to 10 ml of fresh peripheral blood. Study-level findings and limits: Blood shared most expanded thyroid clonotypes above 0.001.

CDR3 length: 13 amino acids. From germline, CDR1 is SQVTM and CDR2 ANQGSEA. In regard to this clonotype: The antigen is not known. At one of its ends the junction is not consistent with the germline gene, which may arise from a read error.

TCR beta CDR3 region amplification was performed from RNA transcripts. An initial round of RT-PCR targeting the TCR CDR3 relied on the HTBI primer set. In TCRdb, the multiplex PCR reads were re-called with MiXCR into one record per CDR3 protein. The sample carries hundreds of thousands of distinct CDR3 sequences, about a fifth recorded once. Sequencing used blood. The receptor's source is a man younger than 40 with Graves' ophthalmopathy. The chain couples TRBV29-1 to TRBJ1-1, with unresolved D. This CDR3 is CSVRSLADTEASF. DNA for the CDR3: TGCAGCGTTAGGTCCCTAGCAGACACTGAAGCTTCCTTT.